This T cell receptor beta chain was captured by sequencing in a study of blood T cell repertoires in COVID-19. Study in general: Samples of COVID-19 (acute and convalescent) were obtained from the United States, Italy and Spain. Sources were T cells, B-cell-depleted T cells, or PBMCs; the material itself was cDNA or gDNA.

This clone appeared a single time. As processed by the authors: Estimation of nucleated cell counts was performed using reference gene primer amplification. TCRdb's copy holds only in-frame clones and misses some; the assay was immunoSEQ multiplex PCR. The V and J calls and clone size were taken over from that table, and D and trimming were inferred from the DNA. The sample yields under 550,000 clones, 70% to 90% seen once. Germline V gene lookup returns CDR1 SNHLY and CDR2 FYNNEI. This CDR3 contains 12 residues. The V end lost 6 bases, the J end lost 5 bases, and 9 bases lay between the germline ends.

This sequence originates from a man aged 18 to 29 with COVID-19, enrolled during active disease. The sample consisted of peripheral blood. This chain links TRBV2 with TRBJ2-3; possible D gene TRBD1, 6 bases. DNA for the CDR3: TGTGCCAGCAGAGGGGGATTAGATACGCAGTATTTT. Residues: CASRGGLDTQYF.